Following are 30 T cell receptor beta chains from one sample sequenced in a study of post-analysis software for immune sequencing data. Every TCR beta cDNA library bore unique molecular identifiers. TCRdb re-called the PCR reads with MiXCR, one entry per CDR3 protein. The sample has roughly 600,000 distinct CDR3 sequences, roughly 47% seen once. Antigens for these TCRs are unknown. Study-level results: Roughly 5 TRBV segments, TRBV5-6, TRBV5-1 and TRBV20-1 among them, were found more frequent in patients than controls.

The sample taken for sequencing was blood. Receptor source: a girl under 18 with multiple sclerosis.

Notes on this clonotype: One junction end does not reproduce the germline sequence, and a read error may be involved. The chain recombines TRBV6-2 or TRBV6-3 with TRBJ1-6, with unresolved D. The CDR3 length is 15 residues. The germline V gene has CDR1 MNHEY and CDR2 SVGEGT. CDR3 amino acids: CVSRRPGGGNSPLHF. The CDR3 region has the DNA TGTGTCAGCAGGCGACCTGGAGGTGGGAATTCACCCCTCCACTTT.

This chain links TRBV5-5 with TRBJ2-6; D is unclear. The V gene's germline CDR1 is SGHKS and CDR2 YYEKEE (reference sequence). This CDR3 contains 13 residues. V was trimmed by 3 bases and J by 3 bases, leaving 4 bases between them. The CDR3 nucleotides read TGTGCCAGCAGCTACAATGGGGCCAACGTCCTGACTTTC. It codes for CASSYNGANVLTF.

This clonotype was picked up a small number of times. The chain uses TRBV28 and TRBJ2-1; no clear D gene. Germline V CDR1 and CDR2: MDHEN, SYDVKM. V was clipped by 4 bases and J by 12 bases, with 10 bases between them. This CDR3 has 11 residues. The CDR3 DNA follows: TGTGCCAGCAGTTCCCCGGCCGGGCAGTTCTTC. Its translation is CASSSPAGQFF.

The chain combines TRBV4-1 with TRBJ2-1, with 11 nucleotides matching TRBD2. Germline-derived CDR1 and CDR2 are MGHRA and YSYEKL. Unmatched junction bases numbered 11, after V lost 2 bases and J lost 2 bases. This CDR3 has 19 residues. The CDR3 coding sequence is TGCGCCAGCAGCCAACTACTAGCGGGAGCGGTTATTGCCTACAATGAGCAGTTCTTC. This encodes CASSQLLAGAVIAYNEQFF.

This clonotype was seen more than once but under ten times. The chain joins TRBV5-1 to TRBJ2-7; 7 bases agree with TRBD1. This CDR3 region has 14 residues. Germline V gene data show CDR1 as SGHRS and CDR2 as YFSETQ. The trim removed 5 bases at V and 3 bases at J, leaving 8 bases unmatched. The CDR3 region has the DNA TGCGCCAGCAGTCGTCATTGGGACAGCTACGAGCAGTACTTC. It codes for CASSRHWDSYEQYF.

CDR3 in amino acids: CASSQLDRGYGYTF. DNA of the CDR3: TGCGCCAGCAGCCAACTTGACAGGGGCTATGGCTACACCTTC. V is TRBV4-1 and J is TRBJ1-2, with 8 nucleotides matching TRBD1. This CDR3 is 14 amino acids long. V shed 2 bases, J shed 4 bases, and the junction held 3 bases outside the gene matches. Germline CDR1 MGHRA, CDR2 YSYEKL.

The chain uses TRBV10-3 and TRBJ2-3, with 8 bases lining up with TRBD2. The CDR3 consists of 14 residues. Looked up from germline, CDR1 is ENHRY and CDR2 is SYGVKD. V lost 5 bases and J lost 3; bases outside the gene matches: 4. CDR3 DNA: TGTGCCATCAGTAGGAGCGGGAGAACAGATACGCAGTATTTT. Translation gives CAISRSGRTDTQYF.

This clonotype was seen a handful of times. The chain is built from TRBV29-1 and TRBJ1-2, with unresolved D. The germline V and J ends were trimmed by 1 base and 5 bases, with 5 bases remaining between them. The CDR3 loop spans 11 amino acids. CDR1 and CDR2 from the germline V gene are SQVTM and ANQGSEA. This CDR3 reads CSVEGGYGYTF. The CDR3 DNA reads as TGCAGCGTTGAAGGTGGTTATGGCTACACCTTC.

The J gene is TRBJ2-5, the V gene TRBV12-3 or TRBV12-4, with TRBD2 matching over 10 bases. The CDR3 runs 16 residues. J gave up 0 bases and V 5 bases, and 6 bases lay outside the gene matches. CDR3 region: CASSPQRGGYQETQYF. The CDR3 bases are TGTGCCAGCAGTCCCCAGCGGGGGGGCTACCAAGAGACCCAGTACTTC.

Here the CDR3 DNA reads TGCGCCAGCTGCCGTGGTGGGGGGTTTCCAGGAGAGACCCAGTACTTC. It yields the protein CASCRGGGFPGETQYF. The V and J genes are TRBV5-1 and TRBJ2-5, with D possibly being TRBD2 (6 bases). Germline V gene lookup returns CDR1 SGHRS and CDR2 YFSETQ. The CDR3 covers 16 residues. Between the trimmed V and J ends, which lost 7 bases and 4 bases, there was a span of 23 bases.

The chain uses TRBV27 and TRBJ2-3, with 8 bases aligning to TRBD1. This CDR3 has 15 amino acids. V trimming: 5 bases; J trimming: 4 bases; junction bases outside the gene matches: 8. CDR1 is MNHEY and CDR2 is SMNVEV in the germline V gene (reference sequence). The DNA for the CDR3 is TGTGCCAGCAGTGACTTAGACAGGGGCGCAGATACGCAGTATTTT. Its protein product is CASSDLDRGADTQYF.

The chain recombines TRBV12-3 or TRBV12-4 with TRBJ2-3; D unresolved. Trimming shortened V by 5 bases and J by 2 bases, and 17 bases separated the two germline ends. This CDR3 has 16 residues. CDR3: CASSPVDWLNTDTQYF. The CDR3 DNA follows: TGTGCCAGCAGTCCTGTCGACTGGCTAAACACAGATACGCAGTATTTT.

The chain uses TRBV10-3 and TRBJ2-5; the match to TRBD1 covers 9 bases. The CDR3 spans 15 residues. Germline assignment: CDR1 ENHRY and CDR2 SYGVKD. J was trimmed by 1 base and V by 3 bases; bases with no gene match: 3. In DNA, the CDR3 is TGTGCCATCAGTGAAGGGGGACAGGGCCAAGAGACCCAGTACTTC. Amino acids: CAISEGGQGQETQYF.

The V call is TRBV20-1, the J call TRBJ2-1; D gene unclear. Per the germline V gene, CDR1 is DFQATT and CDR2 is SNEGSKA (reference sequence). V was clipped by 2 bases and J by 8 bases, with 10 bases between them. The CDR3 is made up of 12 amino acids. The CDR3 DNA is TGCAGTGCTAGACGGGTAGCCGATGAGCAGTTCTTC. The encoded protein is CSARRVADEQFF.

The genes are TRBV7-3 and TRBJ2-3; 9 nucleotides align to TRBD1. The CDR3 runs 15 residues. Germline lookup yields CDR1 SGHTA and CDR2 FQGTGA. Trimming at V came to 5 bases and at J to 5 bases, leaving 8 bases not matched to a gene. The CDR3 nucleotides read TGTGCCAGCAGCAAAATAGGGACAGGGTTAGATACGCAGTATTTT. Its protein is CASSKIGTGLDTQYF.

V usage is TRBV27 and J usage is TRBJ2-5; D possibly corresponds to TRBD2 (6 bases). This CDR3 has 13 residues. Germline V CDR1 and CDR2: MNHEY, SMNVEV (reference sequence). V was cut by 6 bases and J by 11 bases, with 19 bases left in between. CDR3 residues: CASSHRRDPKQYF. The CDR3 DNA reads as TGTGCCAGCAGCCACCGGCGGGACCCAAAGCAGTACTTC.

The chain carries TRBV7-8 and TRBJ2-1; TRBD2 matches 12 bases. Germline CDR1 is SGHVS and CDR2 is FQNEAQ. This CDR3 spans 20 amino acids. With V trimmed by 2 bases and J by 4 bases, 15 bases remained unmatched. In DNA form, the CDR3 reads TGTGCCAGCAGCTTACCTTCGACAGGAACACTAGCGGGGGGATACAATGAGCAGTTCTTC. Translated: CASSLPSTGTLAGGYNEQFF.

This clonotype has only a few counts. The V call is TRBV28, the J call TRBJ2-5; 8 positions agree with TRBD1. Germline-derived CDR1 and CDR2 are MDHEN and SYDVKM. The junction had 2 bases not matched to a gene; V was cut back by 3 bases and J by 5 bases. The CDR3 extends over 13 amino acids. The CDR3 sequence: CASSFRDRETQYF. In nucleotides, the CDR3 is TGTGCCAGCAGTTTTAGGGACAGGGAGACCCAGTACTTC.

The sample holds a few counts of this clonotype. This chain joins TRBV12-3 or TRBV12-4 and TRBJ2-1; 9 positions agree with TRBD2. Trimming took 1 base from V and 4 from J; bases not matched to a gene: 5. The CDR3 has 16 amino acids. The CDR3 sequence is CASSLVAGGPYNEQFF. The CDR3 coding sequence is TGTGCCAGCAGTTTAGTGGCGGGAGGGCCGTACAATGAGCAGTTCTTC.

The chain combines TRBV12-3 or TRBV12-4 with TRBJ2-7, with TRBD2 identical over 9 bases. Trimming cost V 8 bases and J 4 bases; bases outside gene matches: 12. The CDR3 extends over 15 amino acids. The CDR3 coding sequence is TGTGCCAGCGGTAACCCGCCGACTAGCGGATACGAGCAGTACTTC. It is translated as CASGNPPTSGYEQYF.

The sample holds a few counts of this clonotype. The chain combines TRBV7-8 with TRBJ2-1, with 8 bases lining up with TRBD1. Per germline, CDR1 SGHVS and CDR2 FQNEAQ. V dropped 4 bases and J dropped 2; count of bases not matched to a gene: 10. CDR3 length equals 17 residues. CDR3 amino acids: CASSSPRTGSAYNEQFF. The DNA for the CDR3 is TGTGCCAGCAGCTCCCCCCGGACAGGGAGCGCCTACAATGAGCAGTTCTTC.

The rearrangement links TRBV12-3 or TRBV12-4 to TRBJ1-1; D unresolved. The V end lost 2 bases, the J end lost 3 bases, and 13 bases lay between the germline ends. The CDR3 extends over 15 amino acids. The CDR3 here is CASSLKRASYTEAFF. The CDR3 region has the DNA TGTGCCAGCAGTTTAAAACGGGCATCATACACTGAAGCTTTCTTT.

This clonotype was seen a handful of times. The chain combines TRBV10-3 with TRBJ2-1; tentative D call: TRBD2 (6 bases). The CDR3 runs to 13 residues. Germline-derived CDR1 and CDR2 are ENHRY and SYGVKD. The V gene lost 10 bases and the J gene lost 6 bases, with 16 bases spanning the gap. Here the CDR3 DNA reads TGTGCCACGGGTCGGCGGGGCTCCAATGAGCAGTTCTTC. As protein: CATGRRGSNEQFF.

The J gene is TRBJ1-5, the V gene TRBV7-8; 11 nucleotides agree with TRBD1. The trim removed 4 bases at V and 4 bases at J, leaving 0 bases unmatched. Germline CDR1 reads SGHVS; CDR2 reads FQNEAQ. The CDR3 sequence is 14 residues long. The CDR3 coding sequence is TGTGCCAGCAGCTGGGACAGGGGGAATCAGCCCCAGCATTTT. Amino acid sequence: CASSWDRGNQPQHF.

J is TRBJ1-2 and V is TRBV10-3, with 8 nucleotides matching TRBD1. V lost 0 bases and J lost 2; bases outside the gene matches: 11. Germline V gene data show CDR1 as ENHRY and CDR2 as SYGVKD. This CDR3 has 18 residues. The CDR3 sequence is CAISESGGVRQGNYGYTF. As DNA, the CDR3 is TGTGCCATCAGTGAGTCGGGGGGAGTGCGACAGGGGAACTATGGCTACACCTTC.

This chain links TRBV4-1 with TRBJ1-4; possible D gene TRBD1, 5 bases. The CDR3 is 14 residues long. Trimming pared 5 bases from V and 6 bases from J, leaving 13 bases between. From germline, CDR1 is MGHRA and CDR2 YSYEKL. CDR3 sequence: CASSSPGIDEKLFF. CDR3 DNA sequence: TGCGCCAGCAGCTCACCAGGGATTGATGAAAAACTGTTTTTT.

The chain is built from TRBV3-1 and TRBJ2-5; a possible D gene is TRBD2 (5 bases). The CDR3 runs to 14 residues. The V end was cut by 5 bases, the J end by 2 bases, with 12 bases between. Germline V lookup: CDR1 LGHDT, CDR2 YNNKEL (reference sequence). The DNA of the CDR3 is TGTGCCAGCAGCATAGCGCGTACTCAAGAGACCCAGTACTTC. Encoded protein: CASSIARTQETQYF.

This rearrangement joins TRBV12-3 or TRBV12-4 to TRBJ2-7; D remains ambiguous. V lost 1 base and J 9 bases, leaving 10 bases between the germline ends. The CDR3 loop spans 12 amino acids. The CDR3 region has the DNA TGTGCCAGCAGTTTAGAGGGCCAGAGGCAGTACTTC. It translates to CASSLEGQRQYF.

This clonotype has more than one count but fewer than ten. V gene TRBV6-6 combines with J gene TRBJ2-7; the match to TRBD1 covers 9 bases. Losses at the gene ends were 5 bases for V and 4 bases for J; bases not matched to a gene: 6. The CDR3 consists of 14 residues. Germline CDR1 is MNHNY and CDR2 is SVGAGI (reference sequence). In nucleotides, the CDR3 is TGTGCCAGCAGTGACAGGGGGAGAGAGTACGAGCAGTACTTC. It yields the protein CASSDRGREYEQYF.

This chain links TRBV5-1 with TRBJ1-2; the D gene is possibly TRBD1 (5 bases). CDR1 is SGHRS, CDR2 YFSETQ, per germline. Between the trimmed V and J ends, which lost 4 bases and 3 bases, there was a span of 13 bases. The CDR3 loop spans 14 amino acids. CDR3 nucleotide sequence: TGCGCCAGCAGCCCGACAGCCATGGACTATGGCTACACCTTC. It yields the protein CASSPTAMDYGYTF.